This record concerns one T cell receptor (beta chain) sequence. The data were obtained in a study of blood T cell repertoires in COVID-19. Study information: The study drew acute and convalescent COVID-19 samples from the United States, Italy and Spain. T cells, B-cell-depleted T cells, or PBMCs supplied cDNA or gDNA.

Authors' processing steps: Estimated nucleated cell counts came from reference gene primer amplification. Data came from immunoSEQ multiplex PCR; TCRdb stores just in-frame clones and leaves some out. V and J calls plus clone size are reproduced from that table; the DNA served to infer D and trimming. The repertoire includes about 270,000 clones, 84% of them detected once, and 8.6% sits in the top ten. CDR3 length: 11 amino acids. Trimming took 11 bases from V and 2 from J, leaving 6 bases between them. Germline CDR1 reads MNHEY; CDR2 reads SVGAGI. The source is a human donor in a cohort sampled during active COVID-19. The chain has TRBV6-5 and TRBJ1-4, with D hard to call. The material sequenced was peripheral blood. The CDR3 is CAGATNEKLFF. CDR3 DNA: TGTGCCGGAGCCACTAATGAAAAACTGTTTTTT.